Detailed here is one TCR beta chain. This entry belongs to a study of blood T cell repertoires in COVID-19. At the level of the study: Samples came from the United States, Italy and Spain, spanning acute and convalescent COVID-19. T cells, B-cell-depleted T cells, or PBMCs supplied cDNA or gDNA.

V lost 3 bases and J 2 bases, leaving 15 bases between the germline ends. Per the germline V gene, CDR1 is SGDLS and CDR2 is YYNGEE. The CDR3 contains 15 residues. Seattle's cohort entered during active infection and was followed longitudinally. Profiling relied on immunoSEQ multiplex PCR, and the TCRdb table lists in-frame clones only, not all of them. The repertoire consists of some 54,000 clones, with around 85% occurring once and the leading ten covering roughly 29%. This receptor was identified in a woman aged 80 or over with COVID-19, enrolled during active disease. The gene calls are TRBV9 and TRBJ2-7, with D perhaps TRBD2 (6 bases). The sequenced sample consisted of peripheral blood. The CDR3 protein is CASSASPTSPYEQYF. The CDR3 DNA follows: TGTGCCAGCAGCGCCTCTCCGACTAGTCCCTACGAGCAGTACTTC. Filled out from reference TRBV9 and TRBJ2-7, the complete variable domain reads DSGVTQTPKHLITATGQRVTLRCSPRSGDLSVYWYQQSLDQGLQFLIQYYNGEERAKGNILERFSAQQFPDLHSELNLSSLELGDSALYFCASSASPTSPYEQYFGPGTRLTVT.